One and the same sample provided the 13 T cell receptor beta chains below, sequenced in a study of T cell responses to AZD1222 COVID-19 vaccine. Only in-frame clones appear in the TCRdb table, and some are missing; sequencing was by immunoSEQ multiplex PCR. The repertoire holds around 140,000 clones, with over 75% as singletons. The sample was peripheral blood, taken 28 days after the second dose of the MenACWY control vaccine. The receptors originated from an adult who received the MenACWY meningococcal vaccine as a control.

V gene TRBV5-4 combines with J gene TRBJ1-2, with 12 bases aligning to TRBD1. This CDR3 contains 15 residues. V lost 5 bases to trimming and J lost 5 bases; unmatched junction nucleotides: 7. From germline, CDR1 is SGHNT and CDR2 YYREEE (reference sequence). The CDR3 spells CASRRGQGAVYGYTF. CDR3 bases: TGTGCCAGCAGGCGGGGACAGGGGGCGGTGTATGGCTACACCTTC.

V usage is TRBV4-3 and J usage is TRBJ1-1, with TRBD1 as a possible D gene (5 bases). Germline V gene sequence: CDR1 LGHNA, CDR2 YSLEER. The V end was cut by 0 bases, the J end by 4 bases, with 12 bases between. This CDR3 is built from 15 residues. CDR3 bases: TGCGCCAGCAGCCAAGAAGGGGCCAGGGTCACTGAAGCTTTCTTT. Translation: CASSQEGARVTEAFF.

For the CDR3, the DNA is TGTGCCAGCACTCCGGGGGGTGGCTCACCCCTCCACTTT. Translation: CASTPGGGSPLHF. This chain joins TRBV6-5 and TRBJ1-6; a possible D gene is TRBD1 (5 bases). The CDR3 spans 13 residues. Germline values: CDR1 MNHEY, CDR2 SVGAGI. V dropped 7 bases and J dropped 10 bases, with 14 bases sitting between them.

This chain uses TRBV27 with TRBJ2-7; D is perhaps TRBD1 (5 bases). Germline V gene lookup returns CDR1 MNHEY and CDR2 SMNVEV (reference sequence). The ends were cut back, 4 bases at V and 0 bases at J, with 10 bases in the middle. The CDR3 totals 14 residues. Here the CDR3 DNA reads TGTGCCAGCAGTTCCCGACAGAGCTCCTACGAGCAGTACTTC. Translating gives CASSSRQSSYEQYF.

CDR3: CASSLKWDSRYGYTF. The CDR3 DNA follows: TGTGCCAGCAGTTTAAAATGGGACAGCCGCTATGGCTACACCTTC. This sequence joins TRBV27 and TRBJ1-2; 7 nucleotides align to TRBD1. The trim removed 2 bases at V and 4 bases at J, leaving 7 bases unmatched. CDR1 MNHEY and CDR2 SMNVEV come from the germline V gene (reference sequence). The CDR3 has 15 amino acids.

The CDR3 region is CAWRGRSNTEAFF. CDR3 DNA sequence: TGTGCCTGGCGCGGGCGGTCGAACACTGAAGCTTTCTTT. The J gene is TRBJ1-1, the V gene TRBV30, with unresolved D. The germline V gene has CDR1 GTSNPN and CDR2 SVGIG (reference sequence). This CDR3 has 13 residues. V gave up 5 bases and J gave up 1 base, with 11 bases separating them.

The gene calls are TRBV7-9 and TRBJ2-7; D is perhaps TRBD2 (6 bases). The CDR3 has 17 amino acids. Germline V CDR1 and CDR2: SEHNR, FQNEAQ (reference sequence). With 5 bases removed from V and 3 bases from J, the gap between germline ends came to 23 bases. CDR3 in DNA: TGTGCCAGCAGCCTCACCCCCGGGGCGGGATGGGTCTACGAGCAGTACTTC. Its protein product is CASSLTPGAGWVYEQYF. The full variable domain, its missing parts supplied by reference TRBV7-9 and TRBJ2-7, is DTGVSQNPRHKITKRGQNVTFRCDPISEHNRLYWYRQTLGQGPEFLTYFQNEAQLEKSRLLSDRFSAERPKGSFSTLEIQRTEQGDSAMYLCASSLTPGAGWVYEQYFGPGTRLTVT.

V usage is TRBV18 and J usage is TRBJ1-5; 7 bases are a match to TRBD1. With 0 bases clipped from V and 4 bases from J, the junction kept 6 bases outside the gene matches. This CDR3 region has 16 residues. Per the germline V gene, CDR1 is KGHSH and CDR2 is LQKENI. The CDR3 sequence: CASSPPRTGLNQPQHF. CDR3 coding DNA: TGTGCCAGCTCACCACCCCGGACAGGCCTAAATCAGCCCCAGCATTTT.

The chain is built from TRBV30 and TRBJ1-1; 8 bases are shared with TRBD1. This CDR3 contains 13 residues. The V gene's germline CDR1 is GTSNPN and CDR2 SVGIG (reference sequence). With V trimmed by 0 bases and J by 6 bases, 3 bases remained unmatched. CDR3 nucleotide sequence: TGTGCCTGGAGTGTTAACAGGGGGGCTGAAGCTTTCTTT. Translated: CAWSVNRGAEAFF.

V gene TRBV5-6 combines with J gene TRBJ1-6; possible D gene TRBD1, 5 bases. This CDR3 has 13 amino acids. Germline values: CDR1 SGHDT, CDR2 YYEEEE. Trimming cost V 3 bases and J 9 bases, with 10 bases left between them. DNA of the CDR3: TGTGCCAGCAGCTATGGACAAGTTTCACCCCTCCACTTT. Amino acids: CASSYGQVSPLHF.

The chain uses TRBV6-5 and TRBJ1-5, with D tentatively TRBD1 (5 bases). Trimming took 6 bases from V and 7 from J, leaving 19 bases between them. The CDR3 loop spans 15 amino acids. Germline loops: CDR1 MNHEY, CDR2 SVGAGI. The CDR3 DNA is TGTGCCAGCAGCTTGAGCCGGGGGTCAGGACAGCCCCAGCATTTT. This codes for CASSLSRGSGQPQHF.

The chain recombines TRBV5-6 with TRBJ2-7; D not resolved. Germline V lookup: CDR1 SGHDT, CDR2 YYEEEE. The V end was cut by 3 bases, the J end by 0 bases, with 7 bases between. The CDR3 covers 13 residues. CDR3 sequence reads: CASSSDRSYEQYF. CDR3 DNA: TGTGCCAGCAGCTCGGACCGCTCCTACGAGCAGTACTTC.

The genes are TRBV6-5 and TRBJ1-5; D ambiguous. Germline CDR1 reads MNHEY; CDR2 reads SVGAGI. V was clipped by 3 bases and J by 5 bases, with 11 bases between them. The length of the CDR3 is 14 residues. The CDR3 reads CASSYTAVDQPQHF. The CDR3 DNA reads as TGTGCCAGCAGTTATACAGCGGTTGATCAGCCCCAGCATTTT.